The source of this TCR beta chain is a study of blood T cells in healthy people across ages. Findings of the study overall: Age brought a roughly linear fall in TCR beta diversity measured per million T cells. Estimated diversity across one million T cells was deemed an underestimate.

This clonotype was recorded many times. Its specificity is not known. From germline, CDR1 is SEHNR and CDR2 FQNEAQ (reference sequence). This CDR3 is built from 13 residues. V lost 10 bases and J lost 2, with 15 bases in between. For the second PCR, which ran for about 6 to 11 cycles, a sample-barcoded 5' primer and a J-beta primer mix were used. TCRdb re-called the 5' RACE reads through MiXCR, storing one row per CDR3 protein. The sample holds over 500,000 distinct CDR3 sequences, about 27% seen once. These data were also reused for a study on T cells of mothers and their children. Turning to that study: Related mother-child pairs shared slightly more overlap than unrelated pairs, but the difference was non-significant. At a sensitivity of approximately 100 clones per million clonotypes, no persistent microchimeric T cell clones appeared.

The clonotype originates from a boy between 2 and 10 years old in good health. V gene TRBV7-9 combines with J gene TRBJ2-7; no definite D call. Sequenced sample: blood. Written as DNA, the CDR3 is TGTGCCACCGGAAAGGGTGGACCCTACGAGCAGTACTTC. It codes for CATGKGGPYEQYF. Based on the CDR3 plus reference TRBV7-9 and TRBJ2-7, the full variable domain is DTGVSQNPRHKITKRGQNVTFRCDPISEHNRLYWYRQTLGQGPEFLTYFQNEAQLEKSRLLSDRFSAERPKGSFSTLEIQRTEQGDSAMYLCATGKGGPYEQYFGPGTRLTVT.